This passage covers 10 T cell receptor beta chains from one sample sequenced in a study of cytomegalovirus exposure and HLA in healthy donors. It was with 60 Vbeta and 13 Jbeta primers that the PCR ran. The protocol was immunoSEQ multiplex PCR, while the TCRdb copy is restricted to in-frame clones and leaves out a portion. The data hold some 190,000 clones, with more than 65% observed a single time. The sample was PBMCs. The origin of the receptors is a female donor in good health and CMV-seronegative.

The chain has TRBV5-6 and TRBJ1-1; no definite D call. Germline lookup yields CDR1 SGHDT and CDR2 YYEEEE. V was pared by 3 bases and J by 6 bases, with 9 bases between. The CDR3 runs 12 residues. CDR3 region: CASSSTPAEAFF. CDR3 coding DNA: TGTGCCAGCAGCTCGACACCTGCTGAAGCTTTCTTT.

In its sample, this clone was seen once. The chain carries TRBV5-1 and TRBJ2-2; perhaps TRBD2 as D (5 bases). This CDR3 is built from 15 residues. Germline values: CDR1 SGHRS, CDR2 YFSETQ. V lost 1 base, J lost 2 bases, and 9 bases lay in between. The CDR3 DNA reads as TGCGCCAGCAGCTTGTCGGGATTTAACACCGGGGAGCTGTTTTTT. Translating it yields CASSLSGFNTGELFF.

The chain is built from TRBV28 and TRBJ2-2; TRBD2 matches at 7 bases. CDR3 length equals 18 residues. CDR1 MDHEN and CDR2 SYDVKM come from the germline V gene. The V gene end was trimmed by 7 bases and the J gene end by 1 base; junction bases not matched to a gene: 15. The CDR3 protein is CASNPLRSSGENTGELFF. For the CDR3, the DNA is TGTGCCAGCAATCCTCTGAGGTCCAGCGGGGAGAACACCGGGGAGCTGTTTTTT.

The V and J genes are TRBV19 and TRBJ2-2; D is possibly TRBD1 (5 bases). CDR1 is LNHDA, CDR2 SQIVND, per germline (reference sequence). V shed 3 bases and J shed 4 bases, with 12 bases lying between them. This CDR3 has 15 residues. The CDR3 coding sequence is TGTGCCAGTAGTATTCGGCAGGGTCGCACCGGGGAGCTGTTTTTT. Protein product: CASSIRQGRTGELFF.

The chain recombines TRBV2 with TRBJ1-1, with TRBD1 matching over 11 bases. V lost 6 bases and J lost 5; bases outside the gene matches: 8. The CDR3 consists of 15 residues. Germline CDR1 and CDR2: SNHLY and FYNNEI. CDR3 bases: TGTGCCAGCAGCCAGGACAGGGGGCGAGTTACTGAAGCTTTCTTT. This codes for CASSQDRGRVTEAFF.

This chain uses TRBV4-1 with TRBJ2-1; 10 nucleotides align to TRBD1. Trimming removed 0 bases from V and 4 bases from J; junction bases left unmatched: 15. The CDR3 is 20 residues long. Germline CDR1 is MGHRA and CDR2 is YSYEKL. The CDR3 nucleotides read TGCGCCAGCAGCCAAGAGGGGGGGGCTCTACCGGGACAGGGGTACAATGAGCAGTTCTTC. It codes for CASSQEGGALPGQGYNEQFF.

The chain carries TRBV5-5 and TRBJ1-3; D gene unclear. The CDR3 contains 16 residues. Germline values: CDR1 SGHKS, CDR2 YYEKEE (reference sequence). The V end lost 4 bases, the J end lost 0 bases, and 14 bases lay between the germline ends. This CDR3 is CASSISHVVSGNTIYF. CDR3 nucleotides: TGTGCCAGCAGCATAAGCCACGTCGTCTCTGGAAACACCATATATTTT.

The DNA for the CDR3 is TGTGCCAGCGTCTGGGGAGGGAACTATCAAGAGACCCAGTACTTC. Residues: CASVWGGNYQETQYF. The V gene is TRBV5-6, the J gene TRBJ2-5, with 7 positions matching TRBD2. CDR1 and CDR2 (germline): SGHDT, YYEEEE. Trimming took 7 bases from V and 2 from J; bases not matched to a gene: 11. CDR3 length: 15 amino acids.

The CDR3 region is CASRPGTGKRTEAFF. CDR3 coding DNA: TGTGCCAGCAGACCCGGGACAGGGAAGAGAACTGAAGCTTTCTTT. The V call is TRBV6-6, the J call TRBJ1-1, with 9 bases aligning to TRBD1. CDR1 MNHNY and CDR2 SVGAGI come from the germline V gene (reference sequence). CDR3 length equals 15 residues. V was clipped by 6 bases and J by 5 bases; unmatched bases: 10.

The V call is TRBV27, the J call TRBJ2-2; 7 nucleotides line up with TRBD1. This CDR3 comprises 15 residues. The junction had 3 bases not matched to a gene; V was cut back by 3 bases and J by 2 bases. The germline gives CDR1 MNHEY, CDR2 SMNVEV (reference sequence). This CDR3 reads CASSFGTVNTGELFF. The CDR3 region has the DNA TGTGCCAGCAGTTTTGGGACAGTAAACACCGGGGAGCTGTTTTTT.